This TCR beta chain was found in a study of CD8 T cells in Susac syndrome. Reverse transcription of about 0.45 to 1 ug RNA was performed with random hexamers. Amplification of TCR beta CDR3 was carried out by immunoSEQ multiplex PCR, which covered 54 Vbeta and 13 Jbeta segments. MiXCR, run by TCRdb on the immunoSEQ multiplex PCR reads, gives a single entry per CDR3 protein. The sample has roughly 190,000 distinct CDR3 sequences, approximately 94% seen once; the top ten hold around 0.1%. Germline CDR1 reads MDHEN; CDR2 reads SYDVKM. V was cut by 5 bases and J by 9 bases, with 20 bases left in between. The CDR3 runs 14 residues.

The J gene is TRBJ2-7, the V gene TRBV28; no firm D call. The clonotype was recovered from a human donor in good health. Source material: CD4+ T cells from PBMCs. The CDR3 DNA sequence: TGTGCCAGCAGTCTCCTGCCCCCGACCAAGGGGCAGTACTTC. This sequence encodes CASSLLPPTKGQYF. Looking up the rest from reference TRBV28 and TRBJ2-7 gives the full variable domain: DVKVTQSSRYLVKRTGEKVFLECVQDMDHENMFWYRQDPGLGLRLIYFSYDVKMKEKGDIPEGYSVSREKKERFSLILESASTNQTSMYLCASSLLPPTKGQYFGPGTRLTVT.